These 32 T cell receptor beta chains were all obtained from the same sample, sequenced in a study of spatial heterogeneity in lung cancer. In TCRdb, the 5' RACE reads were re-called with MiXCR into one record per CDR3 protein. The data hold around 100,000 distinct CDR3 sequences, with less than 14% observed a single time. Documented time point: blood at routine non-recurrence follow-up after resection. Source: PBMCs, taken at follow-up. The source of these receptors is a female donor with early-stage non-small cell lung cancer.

The CDR3 region is CASSLGSFETQYF. Here the CDR3 DNA reads TGTGCCAGCAGCCTTGGGAGTTTCGAGACCCAGTACTTC. This chain uses TRBV7-3 with TRBJ2-5; D is perhaps TRBD2 (5 bases). The CDR3 sequence is 13 residues long. With 5 bases removed from V and 5 bases from J, the gap between germline ends came to 12 bases. Germline CDR1 is SGHTA and CDR2 is FQGTGA.

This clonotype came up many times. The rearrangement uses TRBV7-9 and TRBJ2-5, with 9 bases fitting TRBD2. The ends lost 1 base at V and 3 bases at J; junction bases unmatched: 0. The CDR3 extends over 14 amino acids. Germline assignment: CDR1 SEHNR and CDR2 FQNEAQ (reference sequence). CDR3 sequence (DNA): TGTGCCAGCAGCTTAGGGACTAGCGAAGAGACCCAGTACTTC. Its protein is CASSLGTSEETQYF.

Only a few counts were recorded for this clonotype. The CDR3: CASSLDGLGNTIYF. The DNA of the CDR3 is TGTGCCAGCAGCTTAGATGGGCTTGGAAACACCATATATTTT. V gene TRBV7-2 combines with J gene TRBJ1-3; the D is unclear. Germline V gene lookup returns CDR1 SGHTA and CDR2 FQGNSA. The CDR3 runs 14 residues. The V and J ends lost 1 base and 3 bases respectively, with 7 bases between them.

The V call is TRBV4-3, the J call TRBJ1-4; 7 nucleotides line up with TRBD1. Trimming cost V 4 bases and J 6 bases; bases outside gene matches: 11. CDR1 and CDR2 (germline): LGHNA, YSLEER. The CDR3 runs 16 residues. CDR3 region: CASSRTVTGRDEKLFF. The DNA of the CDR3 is TGCGCCAGCAGCCGAACGGTGACAGGGCGTGATGAAAAACTGTTTTTT.

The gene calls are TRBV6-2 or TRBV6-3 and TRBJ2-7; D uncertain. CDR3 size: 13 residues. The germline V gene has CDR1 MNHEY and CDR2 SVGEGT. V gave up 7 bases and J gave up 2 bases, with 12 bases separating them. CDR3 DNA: TGTGCCAGCATTGGGCGGAGACCCTACGAGCAGTACGTC. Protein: CASIGRRPYEQYV.

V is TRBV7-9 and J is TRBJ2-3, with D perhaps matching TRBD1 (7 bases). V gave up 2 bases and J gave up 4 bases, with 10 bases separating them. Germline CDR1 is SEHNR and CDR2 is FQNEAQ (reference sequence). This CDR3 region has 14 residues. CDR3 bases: TGTGCCAGCAGCTTACAGGGGGAGGCAGATACGCAGTATTTT. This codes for CASSLQGEADTQYF.

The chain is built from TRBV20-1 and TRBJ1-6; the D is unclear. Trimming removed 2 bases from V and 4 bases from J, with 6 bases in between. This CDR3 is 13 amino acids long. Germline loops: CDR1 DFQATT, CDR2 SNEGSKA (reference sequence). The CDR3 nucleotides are TGCAGTGCTAGATACACGTATAATTCACCCCTCCACTTT. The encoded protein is CSARYTYNSPLHF.

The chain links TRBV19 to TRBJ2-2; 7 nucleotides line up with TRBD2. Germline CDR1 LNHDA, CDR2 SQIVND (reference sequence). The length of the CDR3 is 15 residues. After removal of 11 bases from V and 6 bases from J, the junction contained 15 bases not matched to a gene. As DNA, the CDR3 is TGTGCCTCCGGGGGGACCAGGCGGGTTTCCGGGGAGCTGTTTTTT. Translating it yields CASGGTRRVSGELFF.

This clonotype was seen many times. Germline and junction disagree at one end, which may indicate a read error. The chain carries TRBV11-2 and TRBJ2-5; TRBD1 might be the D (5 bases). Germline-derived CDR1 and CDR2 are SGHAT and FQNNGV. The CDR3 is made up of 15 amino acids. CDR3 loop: CASSLGWTNQETQYF. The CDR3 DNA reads TGTGCCAGCAGCTTGGGTTGGACAAACCAGGAGACCCAGTACTTC.

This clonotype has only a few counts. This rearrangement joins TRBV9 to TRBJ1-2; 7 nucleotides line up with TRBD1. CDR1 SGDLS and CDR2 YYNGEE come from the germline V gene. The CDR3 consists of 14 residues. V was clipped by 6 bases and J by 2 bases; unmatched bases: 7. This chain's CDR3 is CASTRQGVNYGYTF. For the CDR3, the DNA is TGTGCCAGCACCCGACAGGGAGTAAACTATGGCTACACCTTC.

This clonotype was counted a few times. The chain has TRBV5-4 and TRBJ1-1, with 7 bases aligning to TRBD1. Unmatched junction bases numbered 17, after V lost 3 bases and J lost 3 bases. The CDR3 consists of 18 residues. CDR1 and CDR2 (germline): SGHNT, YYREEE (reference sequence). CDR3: CASSWEHRGEGGDTEAFF. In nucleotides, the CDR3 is TGTGCCAGCAGCTGGGAACACAGGGGAGAAGGAGGGGACACTGAAGCTTTCTTT.

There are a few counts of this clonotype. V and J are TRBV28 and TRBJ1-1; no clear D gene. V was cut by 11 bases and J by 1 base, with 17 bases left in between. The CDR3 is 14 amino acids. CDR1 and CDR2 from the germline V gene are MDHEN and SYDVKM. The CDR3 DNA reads TGTGCCGCCCGCGGGTTAAGGAGGAACACTGAAGCTTTCTTT. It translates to CAARGLRRNTEAFF. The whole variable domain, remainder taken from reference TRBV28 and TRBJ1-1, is DVKVTQSSRYLVKRTGEKVFLECVQDMDHENMFWYRQDPGLGLRLIYFSYDVKMKEKGDIPEGYSVSREKKERFSLILESASTNQTSMYLCAARGLRRNTEAFFGQGTRLTVV.

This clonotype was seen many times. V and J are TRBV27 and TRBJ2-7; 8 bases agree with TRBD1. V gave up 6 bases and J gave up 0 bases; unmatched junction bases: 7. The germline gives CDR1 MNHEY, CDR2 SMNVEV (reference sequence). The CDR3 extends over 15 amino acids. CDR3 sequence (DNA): TGTGCCAGCAGGCTTACGACAGGGGCCTCCTACGAGCAGTACTTC. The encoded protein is CASRLTTGASYEQYF.

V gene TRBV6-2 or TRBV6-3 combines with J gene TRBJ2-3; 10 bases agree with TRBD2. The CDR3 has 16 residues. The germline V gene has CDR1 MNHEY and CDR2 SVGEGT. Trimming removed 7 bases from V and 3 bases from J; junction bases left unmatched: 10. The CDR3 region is CASKSQLAGSTDTQYF. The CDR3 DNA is TGTGCCAGCAAGTCTCAACTAGCGGGAAGTACAGATACGCAGTATTTT.

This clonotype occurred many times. The CDR3 loop is CASSTNRADEAFF. The DNA for the CDR3 is TGTGCCAGCAGTACCAACAGGGCTGATGAAGCTTTCTTT. The rearrangement uses TRBV6-2 or TRBV6-3 and TRBJ1-1, with TRBD1 as a possible D gene (6 bases). The CDR3 spans 13 residues. V was cut by 5 bases and J by 7 bases, with 14 bases left in between. Germline lookup yields CDR1 MNHEY and CDR2 SVGEGT.

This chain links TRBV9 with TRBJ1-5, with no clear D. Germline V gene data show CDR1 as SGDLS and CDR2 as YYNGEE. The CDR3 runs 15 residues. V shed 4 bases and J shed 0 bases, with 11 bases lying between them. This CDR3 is CASSPSQYSNQPQHF. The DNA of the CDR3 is TGTGCCAGCAGCCCCTCCCAGTATAGCAATCAGCCCCAGCATTTT.

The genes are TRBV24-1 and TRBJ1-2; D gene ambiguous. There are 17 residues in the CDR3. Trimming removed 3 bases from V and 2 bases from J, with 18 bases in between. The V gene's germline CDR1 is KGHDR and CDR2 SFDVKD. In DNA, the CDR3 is TGTGCCACCAGTGATGGGATTTATGGGATGTCAAACTATGGCTACACCTTC. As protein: CATSDGIYGMSNYGYTF.

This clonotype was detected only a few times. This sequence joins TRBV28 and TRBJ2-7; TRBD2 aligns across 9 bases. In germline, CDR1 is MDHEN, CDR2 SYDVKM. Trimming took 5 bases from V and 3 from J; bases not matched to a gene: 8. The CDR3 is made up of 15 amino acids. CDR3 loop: CASSVSGTSRYEQYF. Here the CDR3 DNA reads TGTGCCAGCAGTGTCTCCGGGACTAGCCGCTACGAGCAGTACTTC. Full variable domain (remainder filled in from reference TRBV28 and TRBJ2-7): DVKVTQSSRYLVKRTGEKVFLECVQDMDHENMFWYRQDPGLGLRLIYFSYDVKMKEKGDIPEGYSVSREKKERFSLILESASTNQTSMYLCASSVSGTSRYEQYFGPGTRLTVT.

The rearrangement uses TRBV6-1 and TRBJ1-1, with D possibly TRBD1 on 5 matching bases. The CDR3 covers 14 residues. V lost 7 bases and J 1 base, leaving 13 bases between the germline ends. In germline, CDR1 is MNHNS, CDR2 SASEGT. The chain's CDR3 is CASTEHRPNTEAFF. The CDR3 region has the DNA TGTGCCAGCACGGAACACAGGCCGAACACTGAAGCTTTCTTT.

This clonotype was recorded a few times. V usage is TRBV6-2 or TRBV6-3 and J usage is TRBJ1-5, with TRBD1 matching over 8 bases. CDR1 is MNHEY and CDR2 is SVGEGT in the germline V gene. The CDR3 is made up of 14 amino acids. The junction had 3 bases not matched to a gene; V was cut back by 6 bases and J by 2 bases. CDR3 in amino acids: CASRSTGGNQPQHF. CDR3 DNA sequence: TGTGCCAGCAGATCGACAGGGGGCAATCAGCCCCAGCATTTT.

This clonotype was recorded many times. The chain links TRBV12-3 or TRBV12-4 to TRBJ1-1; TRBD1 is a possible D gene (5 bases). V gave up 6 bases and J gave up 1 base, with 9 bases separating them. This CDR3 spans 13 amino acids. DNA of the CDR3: TGTGCCAGCAGGAAGGACACGAACACTGAAGCTTTCTTT. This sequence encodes CASRKDTNTEAFF.

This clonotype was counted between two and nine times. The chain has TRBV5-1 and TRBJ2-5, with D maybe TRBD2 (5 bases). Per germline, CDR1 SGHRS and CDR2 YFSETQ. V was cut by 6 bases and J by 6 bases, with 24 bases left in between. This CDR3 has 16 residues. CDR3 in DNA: TGCGCCAGCACCCGGGCCGGGGAGCCCCGAAGGAAGACCCAGTACTTC. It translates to CASTRAGEPRRKTQYF.

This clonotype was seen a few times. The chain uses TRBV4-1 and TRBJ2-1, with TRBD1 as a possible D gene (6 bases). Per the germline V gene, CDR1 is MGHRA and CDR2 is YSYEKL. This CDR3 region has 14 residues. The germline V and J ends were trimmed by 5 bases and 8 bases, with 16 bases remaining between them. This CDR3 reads CASSYGRGRDEQFF. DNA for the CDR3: TGCGCCAGCAGCTACGGCAGGGGTCGGGATGAGCAGTTCTTC.

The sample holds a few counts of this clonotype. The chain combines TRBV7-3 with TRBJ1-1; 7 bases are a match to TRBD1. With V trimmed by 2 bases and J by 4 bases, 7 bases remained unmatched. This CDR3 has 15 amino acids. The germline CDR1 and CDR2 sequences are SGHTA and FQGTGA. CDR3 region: CASSLGGQGVTEAFF. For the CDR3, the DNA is TGTGCCAGCAGCTTAGGCGGTCAGGGGGTCACTGAAGCTTTCTTT.

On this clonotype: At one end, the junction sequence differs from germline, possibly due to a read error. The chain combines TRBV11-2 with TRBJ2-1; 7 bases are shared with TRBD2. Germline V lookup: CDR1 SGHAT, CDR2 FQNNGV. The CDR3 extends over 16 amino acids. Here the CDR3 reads CTSSYPIGGRRNEQFF. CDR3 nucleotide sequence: TGTACCAGCAGCTACCCGATTGGCGGGAGAAGGAATGAGCAGTTCTTC.

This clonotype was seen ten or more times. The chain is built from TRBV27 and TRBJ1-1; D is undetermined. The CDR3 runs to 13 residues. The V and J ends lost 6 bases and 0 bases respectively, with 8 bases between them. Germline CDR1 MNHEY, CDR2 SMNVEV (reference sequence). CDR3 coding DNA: TGTGCCAGCAGCCTACAGATGAACACTGAAGCTTTCTTT. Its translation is CASSLQMNTEAFF.

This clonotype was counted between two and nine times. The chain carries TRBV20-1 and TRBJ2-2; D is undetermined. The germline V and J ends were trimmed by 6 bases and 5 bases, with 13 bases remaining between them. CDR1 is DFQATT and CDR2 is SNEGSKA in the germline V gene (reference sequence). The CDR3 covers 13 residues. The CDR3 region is CSASLGSTGELFF. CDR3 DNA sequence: TGCAGTGCCAGTCTCGGTAGTACCGGGGAGCTGTTTTTT.

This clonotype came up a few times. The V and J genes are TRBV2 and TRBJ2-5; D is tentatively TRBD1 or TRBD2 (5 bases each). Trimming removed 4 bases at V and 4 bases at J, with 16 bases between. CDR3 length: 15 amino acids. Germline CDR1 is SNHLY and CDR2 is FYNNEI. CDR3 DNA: TGTGCCAGCAGTGTCGGGGCTTTGGGGTCAGAGACCCAGTACTTC. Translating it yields CASSVGALGSETQYF.

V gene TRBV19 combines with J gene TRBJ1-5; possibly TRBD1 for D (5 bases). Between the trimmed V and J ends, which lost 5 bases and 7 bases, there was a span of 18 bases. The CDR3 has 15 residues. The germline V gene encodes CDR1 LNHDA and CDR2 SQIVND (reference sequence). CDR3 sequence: CASSPQGPGAQPQHF. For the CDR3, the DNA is TGTGCCAGTAGTCCCCAGGGCCCCGGGGCCCAGCCCCAGCATTTT.

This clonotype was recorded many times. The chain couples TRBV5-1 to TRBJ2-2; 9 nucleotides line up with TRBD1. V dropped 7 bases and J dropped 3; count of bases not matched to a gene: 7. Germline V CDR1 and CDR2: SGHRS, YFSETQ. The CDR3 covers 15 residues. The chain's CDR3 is CASSEQGADTGELFF. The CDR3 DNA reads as TGCGCCAGCTCCGAACAGGGGGCGGACACCGGGGAGCTGTTTTTT.

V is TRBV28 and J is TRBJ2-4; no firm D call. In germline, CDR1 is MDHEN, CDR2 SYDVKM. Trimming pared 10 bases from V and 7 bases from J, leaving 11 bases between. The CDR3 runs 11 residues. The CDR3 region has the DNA TGTGCCACCCATAAGACGAACATTCAGTACTTC. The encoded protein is CATHKTNIQYF.

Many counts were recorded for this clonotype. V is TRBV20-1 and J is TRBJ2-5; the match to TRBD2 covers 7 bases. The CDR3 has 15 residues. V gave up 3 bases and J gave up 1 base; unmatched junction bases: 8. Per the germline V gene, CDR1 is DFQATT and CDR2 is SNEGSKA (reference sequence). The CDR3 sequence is CSASFTGLSQETQYF. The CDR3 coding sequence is TGCAGTGCTAGCTTTACGGGACTATCCCAAGAGACCCAGTACTTC.